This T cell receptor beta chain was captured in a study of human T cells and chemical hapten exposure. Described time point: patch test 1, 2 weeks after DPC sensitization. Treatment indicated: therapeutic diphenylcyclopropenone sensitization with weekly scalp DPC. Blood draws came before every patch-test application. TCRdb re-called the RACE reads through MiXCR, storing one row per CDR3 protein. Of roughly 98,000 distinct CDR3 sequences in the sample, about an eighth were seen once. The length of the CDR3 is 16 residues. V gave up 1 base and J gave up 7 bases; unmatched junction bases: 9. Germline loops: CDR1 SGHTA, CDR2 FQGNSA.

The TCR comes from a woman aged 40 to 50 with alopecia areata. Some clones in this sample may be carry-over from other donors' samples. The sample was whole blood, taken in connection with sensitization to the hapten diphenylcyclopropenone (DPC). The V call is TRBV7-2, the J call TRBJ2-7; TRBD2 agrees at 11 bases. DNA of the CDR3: TGTGCCAGCAGCTTAGTATCGACTAGCGGGAAAGTAGAGCAGTACTTC. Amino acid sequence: CASSLVSTSGKVEQYF.